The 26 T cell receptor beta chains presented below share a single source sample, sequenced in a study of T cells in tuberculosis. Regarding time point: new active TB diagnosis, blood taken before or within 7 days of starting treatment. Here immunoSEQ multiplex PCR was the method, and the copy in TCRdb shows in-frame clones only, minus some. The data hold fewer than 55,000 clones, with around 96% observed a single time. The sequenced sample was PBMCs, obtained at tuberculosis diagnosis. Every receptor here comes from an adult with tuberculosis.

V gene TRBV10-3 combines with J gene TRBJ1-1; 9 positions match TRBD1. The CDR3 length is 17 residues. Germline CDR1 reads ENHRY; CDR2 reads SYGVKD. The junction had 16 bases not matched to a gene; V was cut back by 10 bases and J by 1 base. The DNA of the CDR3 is TGTGCCAGCCCGGAGGGGAACAGGGGGCGCCGGAACACTGAAGCTTTCTTT. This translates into CASPEGNRGRRNTEAFF.

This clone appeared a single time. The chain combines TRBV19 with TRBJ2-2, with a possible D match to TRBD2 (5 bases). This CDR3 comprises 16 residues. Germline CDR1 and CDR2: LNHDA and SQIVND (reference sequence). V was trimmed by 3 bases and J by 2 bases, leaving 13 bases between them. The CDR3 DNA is TGTGCCAGTAGTATTAGGGCCAGCGGTAACACCGGGGAGCTGTTTTTT. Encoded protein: CASSIRASGNTGELFF.

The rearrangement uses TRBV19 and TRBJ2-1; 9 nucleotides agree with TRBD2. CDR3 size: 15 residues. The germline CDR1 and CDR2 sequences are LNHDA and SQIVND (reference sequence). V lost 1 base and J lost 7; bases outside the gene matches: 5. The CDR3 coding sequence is TGTGCCAGTAGTATAGTAGCGGGAGAGGTAAATGAGCAGTTCTTC. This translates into CASSIVAGEVNEQFF.

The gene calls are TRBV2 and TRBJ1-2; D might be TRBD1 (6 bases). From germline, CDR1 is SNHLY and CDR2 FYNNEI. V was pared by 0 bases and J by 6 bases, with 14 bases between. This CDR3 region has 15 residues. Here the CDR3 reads CASSEAARGIDGYTF. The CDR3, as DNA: TGTGCCAGCAGTGAAGCCGCCAGGGGTATCGATGGCTACACCTTC. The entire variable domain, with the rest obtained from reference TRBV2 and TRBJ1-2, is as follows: EPEVTQTPSHQVTQMGQEVILRCVPISNHLYFYWYRQILGQKVEFLVSFYNNEISEKSEIFDDQFSVERPDGSNFTLKIRSTKLEDSAMYFCASSEAARGIDGYTFGSGTRLTVV.

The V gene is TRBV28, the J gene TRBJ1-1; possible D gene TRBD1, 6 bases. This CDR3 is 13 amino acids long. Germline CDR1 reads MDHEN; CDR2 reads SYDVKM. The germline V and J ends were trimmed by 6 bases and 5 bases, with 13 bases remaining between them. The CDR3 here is CASRPQGQTEAFF. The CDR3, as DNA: TGTGCCAGCAGACCACAGGGCCAAACTGAAGCTTTCTTT.

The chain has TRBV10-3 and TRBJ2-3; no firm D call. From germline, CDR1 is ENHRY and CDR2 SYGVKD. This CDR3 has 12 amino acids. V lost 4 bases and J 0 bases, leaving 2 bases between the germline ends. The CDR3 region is CAISASTDTQYF. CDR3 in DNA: TGTGCCATCAGTGCGAGCACAGATACGCAGTATTTT.

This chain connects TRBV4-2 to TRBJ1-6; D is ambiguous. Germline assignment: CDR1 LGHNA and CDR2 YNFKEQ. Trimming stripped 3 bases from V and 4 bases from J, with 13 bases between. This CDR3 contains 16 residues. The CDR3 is CASSQAAGGYNSPLHF. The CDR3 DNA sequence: TGTGCCAGCAGCCAGGCGGCAGGAGGGTATAATTCACCCCTCCACTTT.

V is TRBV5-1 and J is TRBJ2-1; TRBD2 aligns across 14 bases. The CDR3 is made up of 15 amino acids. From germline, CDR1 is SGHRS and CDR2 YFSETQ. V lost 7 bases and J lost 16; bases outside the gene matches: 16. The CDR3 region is CASSPQGLAGAAGFF. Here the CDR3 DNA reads TGCGCCAGCTCTCCCCAGGGACTAGCGGGAGCCGCCGGCTTCTTC.

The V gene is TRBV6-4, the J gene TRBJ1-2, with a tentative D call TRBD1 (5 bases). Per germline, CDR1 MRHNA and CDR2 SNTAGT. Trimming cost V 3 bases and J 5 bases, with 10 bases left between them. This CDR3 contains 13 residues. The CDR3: CASSEGQGYGYTF. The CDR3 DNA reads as TGTGCCAGCAGTGAGGGGCAGGGATATGGCTACACCTTC.

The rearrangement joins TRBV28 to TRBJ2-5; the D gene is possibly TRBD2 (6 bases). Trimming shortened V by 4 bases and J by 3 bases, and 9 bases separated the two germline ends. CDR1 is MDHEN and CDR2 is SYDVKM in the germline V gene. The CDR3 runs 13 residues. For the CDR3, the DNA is TGTGCCAGCAGTTCGGGACTTAAAGAGACCCAGTACTTC. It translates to CASSSGLKETQYF.

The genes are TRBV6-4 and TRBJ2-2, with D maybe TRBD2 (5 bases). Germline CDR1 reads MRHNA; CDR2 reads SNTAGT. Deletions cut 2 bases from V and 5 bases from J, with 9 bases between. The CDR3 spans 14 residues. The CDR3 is CASSDTAATGELFF. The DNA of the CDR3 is TGTGCCAGCAGTGACACAGCGGCTACCGGGGAGCTGTTTTTT.

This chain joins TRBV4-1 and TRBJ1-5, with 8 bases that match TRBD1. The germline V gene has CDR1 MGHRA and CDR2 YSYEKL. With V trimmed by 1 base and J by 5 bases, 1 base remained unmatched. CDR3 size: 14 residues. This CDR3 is CASSQATGDQPQHF. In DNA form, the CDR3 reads TGCGCCAGCAGCCAAGCGACAGGGGATCAGCCCCAGCATTTT.

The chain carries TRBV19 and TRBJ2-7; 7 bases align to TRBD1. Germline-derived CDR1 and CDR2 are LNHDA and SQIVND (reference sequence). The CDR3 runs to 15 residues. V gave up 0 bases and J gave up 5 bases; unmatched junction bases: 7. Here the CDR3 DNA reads TGTGCCAGTAGTATAGAGGCACAGGGGAAGAACGAGCAGTACTTC. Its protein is CASSIEAQGKNEQYF.

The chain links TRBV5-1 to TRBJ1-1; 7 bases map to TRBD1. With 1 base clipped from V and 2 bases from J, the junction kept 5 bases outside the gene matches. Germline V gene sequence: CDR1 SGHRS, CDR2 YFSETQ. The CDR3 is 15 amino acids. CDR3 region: CASSLTRTGNTEAFF. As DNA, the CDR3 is TGCGCCAGCAGCTTGACCAGGACAGGAAACACTGAAGCTTTCTTT.

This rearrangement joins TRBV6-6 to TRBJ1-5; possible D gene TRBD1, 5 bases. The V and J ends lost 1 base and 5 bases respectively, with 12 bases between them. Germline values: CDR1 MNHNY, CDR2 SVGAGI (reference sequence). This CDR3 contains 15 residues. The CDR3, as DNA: TGTGCCAGCAGTTACTGGGAGGTGGGGGATCAGCCCCAGCATTTT. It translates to CASSYWEVGDQPQHF.

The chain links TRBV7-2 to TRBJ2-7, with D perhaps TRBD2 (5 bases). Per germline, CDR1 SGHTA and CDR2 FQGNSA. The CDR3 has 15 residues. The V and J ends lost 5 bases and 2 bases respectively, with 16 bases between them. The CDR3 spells CASSQFRGTPYEQYF. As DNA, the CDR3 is TGTGCCAGCAGCCAATTCCGGGGAACCCCCTACGAGCAGTACTTC.

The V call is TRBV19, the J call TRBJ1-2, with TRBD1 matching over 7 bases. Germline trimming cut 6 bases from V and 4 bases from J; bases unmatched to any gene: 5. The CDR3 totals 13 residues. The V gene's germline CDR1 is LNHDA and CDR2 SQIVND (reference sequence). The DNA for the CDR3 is TGTGCCAGTAGGAACCGGGACAGCTATGGCTACACCTTC. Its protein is CASRNRDSYGYTF.

The CDR3 loop reads CASSLKWGDEQYF. As DNA, the CDR3 is TGTGCCAGCAGTTTAAAGTGGGGCGACGAGCAGTACTTC. The chain is built from TRBV27 and TRBJ2-7, with D possibly matching TRBD1 (5 bases). The V gene's germline CDR1 is MNHEY and CDR2 SMNVEV (reference sequence). CDR3 size: 13 residues. V was clipped by 2 bases and J by 5 bases, with 10 bases between them.

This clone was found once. The CDR3 DNA sequence: TGTGCCTTCATGACCGGGACAGGAGGAACTGAAGCTTTCTTT. Translating gives CAFMTGTGGTEAFF. V usage is TRBV30 and J usage is TRBJ1-1, with 8 bases fitting TRBD1. From germline, CDR1 is GTSNPN and CDR2 SVGIG (reference sequence). V lost 7 bases, J lost 5 bases, and 12 bases stayed unmatched. This CDR3 has 14 residues.

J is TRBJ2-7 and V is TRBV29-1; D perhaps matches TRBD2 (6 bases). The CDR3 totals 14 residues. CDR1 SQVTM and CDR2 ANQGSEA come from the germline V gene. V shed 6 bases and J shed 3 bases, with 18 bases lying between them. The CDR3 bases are TGCAGCGTGACTCCGGGACTGGGAGACTACGAGCAGTACTTC. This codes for CSVTPGLGDYEQYF.

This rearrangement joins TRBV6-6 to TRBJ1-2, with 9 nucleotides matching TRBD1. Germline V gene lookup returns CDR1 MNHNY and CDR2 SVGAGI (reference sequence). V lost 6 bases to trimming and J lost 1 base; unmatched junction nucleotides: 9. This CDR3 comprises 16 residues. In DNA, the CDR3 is TGTGCCAGCAGAAGGGACAGGGCGACATATAACTATGGCTACACCTTC. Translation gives CASRRDRATYNYGYTF.

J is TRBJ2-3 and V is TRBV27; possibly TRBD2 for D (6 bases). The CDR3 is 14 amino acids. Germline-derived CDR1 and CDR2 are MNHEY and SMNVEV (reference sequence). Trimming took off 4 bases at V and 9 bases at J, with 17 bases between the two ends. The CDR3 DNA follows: TGTGCCAGCAGTTATAGGTCCCGGGAGACAACGCAGTATTTT. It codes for CASSYRSRETTQYF.

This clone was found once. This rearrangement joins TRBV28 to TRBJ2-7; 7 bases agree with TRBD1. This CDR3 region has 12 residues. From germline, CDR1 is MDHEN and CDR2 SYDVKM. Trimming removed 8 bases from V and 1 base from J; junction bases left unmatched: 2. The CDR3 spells CASEGQSYEQYF. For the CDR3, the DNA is TGTGCCAGCGAGGGACAGTCCTACGAGCAGTACTTC.

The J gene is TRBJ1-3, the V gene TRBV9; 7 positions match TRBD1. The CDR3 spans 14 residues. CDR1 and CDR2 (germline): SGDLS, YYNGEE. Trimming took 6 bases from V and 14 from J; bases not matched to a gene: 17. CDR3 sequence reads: CASKRGTDLAPLYF. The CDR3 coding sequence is TGTGCCAGCAAGAGGGGGACAGATCTTGCGCCTCTATATTTT.

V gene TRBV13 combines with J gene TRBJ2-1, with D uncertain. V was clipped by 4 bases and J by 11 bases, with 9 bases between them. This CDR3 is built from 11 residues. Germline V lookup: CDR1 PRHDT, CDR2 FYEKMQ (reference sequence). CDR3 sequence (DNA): TGTGCCAGCAGCTCGACTCGGAAGCAGTTCTTC. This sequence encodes CASSSTRKQFF.

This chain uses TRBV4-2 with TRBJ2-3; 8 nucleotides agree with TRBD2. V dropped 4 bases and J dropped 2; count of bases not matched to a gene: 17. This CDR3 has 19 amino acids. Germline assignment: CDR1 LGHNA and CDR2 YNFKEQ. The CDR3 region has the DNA TGTGCCAGCAGCCCATCTTCGTGGACGGGAGGGGCTTTCACAGATACGCAGTATTTT. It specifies CASSPSSWTGGAFTDTQYF.